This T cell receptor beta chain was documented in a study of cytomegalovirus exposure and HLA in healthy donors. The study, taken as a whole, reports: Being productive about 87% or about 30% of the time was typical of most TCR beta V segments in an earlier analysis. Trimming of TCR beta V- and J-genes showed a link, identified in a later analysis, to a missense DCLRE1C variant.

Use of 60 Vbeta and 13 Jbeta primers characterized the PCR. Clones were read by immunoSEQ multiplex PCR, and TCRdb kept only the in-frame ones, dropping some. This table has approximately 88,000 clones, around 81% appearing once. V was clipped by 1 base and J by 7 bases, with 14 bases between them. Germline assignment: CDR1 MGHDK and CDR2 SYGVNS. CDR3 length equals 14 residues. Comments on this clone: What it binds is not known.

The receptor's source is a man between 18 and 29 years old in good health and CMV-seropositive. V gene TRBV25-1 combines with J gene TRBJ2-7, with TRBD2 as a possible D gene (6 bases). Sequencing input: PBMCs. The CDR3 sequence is CASSEFGTGGEQYF. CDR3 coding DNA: TGTGCCAGCAGTGAATTCGGGACCGGAGGGGAGCAGTACTTC.